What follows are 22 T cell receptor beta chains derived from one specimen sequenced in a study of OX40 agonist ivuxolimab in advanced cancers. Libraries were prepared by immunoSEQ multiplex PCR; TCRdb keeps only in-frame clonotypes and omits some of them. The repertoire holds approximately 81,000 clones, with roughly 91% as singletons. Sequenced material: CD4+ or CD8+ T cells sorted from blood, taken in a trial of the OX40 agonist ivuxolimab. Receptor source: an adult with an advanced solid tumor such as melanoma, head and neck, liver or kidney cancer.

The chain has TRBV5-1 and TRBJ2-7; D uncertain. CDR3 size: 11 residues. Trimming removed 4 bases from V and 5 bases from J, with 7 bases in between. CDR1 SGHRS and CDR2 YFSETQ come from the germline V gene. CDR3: CASSIQNEQYF. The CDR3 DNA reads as TGCGCCAGCAGCATACAAAACGAGCAGTACTTC.

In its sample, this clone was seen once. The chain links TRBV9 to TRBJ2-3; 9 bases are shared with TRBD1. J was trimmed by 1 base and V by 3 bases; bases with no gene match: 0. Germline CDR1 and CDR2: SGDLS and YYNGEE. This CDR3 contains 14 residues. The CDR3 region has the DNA TGTGCCAGCAGCGGGGACAGGGGCACAGATACGCAGTATTTT. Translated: CASSGDRGTDTQYF. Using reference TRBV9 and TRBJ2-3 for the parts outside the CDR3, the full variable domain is DSGVTQTPKHLITATGQRVTLRCSPRSGDLSVYWYQQSLDQGLQFLIQYYNGEERAKGNILERFSAQQFPDLHSELNLSSLELGDSALYFCASSGDRGTDTQYFGPGTRLTVL.

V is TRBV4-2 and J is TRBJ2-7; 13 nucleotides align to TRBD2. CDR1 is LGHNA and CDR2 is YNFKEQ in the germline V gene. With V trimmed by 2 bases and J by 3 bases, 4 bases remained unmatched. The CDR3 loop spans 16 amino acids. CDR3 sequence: CASSQSGTSGVYEQYF. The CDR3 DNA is TGTGCCAGCAGCCAATCGGGGACTAGCGGGGTCTACGAGCAGTACTTC.

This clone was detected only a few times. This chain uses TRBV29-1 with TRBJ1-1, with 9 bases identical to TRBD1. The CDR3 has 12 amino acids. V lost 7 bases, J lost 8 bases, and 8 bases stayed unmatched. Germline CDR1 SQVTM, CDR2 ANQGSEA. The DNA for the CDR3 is TGCAGCGCCACCGACAGGGGGGAAGAAGCTTTCTTT. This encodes CSATDRGEEAFF. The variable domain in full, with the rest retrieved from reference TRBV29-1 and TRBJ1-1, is SAVISQKPSRDICQRGTSLTIQCQVDSQVTMMFWYRQQPGQSLTLIATANQGSEATYESGFVIDKFPISRPNLTFSTLTVSNMSPEDSSIYLCSATDRGEEAFFGQGTRLTVV.

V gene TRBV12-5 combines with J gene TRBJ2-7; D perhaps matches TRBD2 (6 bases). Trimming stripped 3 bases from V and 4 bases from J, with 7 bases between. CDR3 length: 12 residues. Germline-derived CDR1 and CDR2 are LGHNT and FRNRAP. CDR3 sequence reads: CASGFGGYEQYF. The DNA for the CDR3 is TGTGCTAGTGGTTTCGGGGGTTACGAGCAGTACTTC.

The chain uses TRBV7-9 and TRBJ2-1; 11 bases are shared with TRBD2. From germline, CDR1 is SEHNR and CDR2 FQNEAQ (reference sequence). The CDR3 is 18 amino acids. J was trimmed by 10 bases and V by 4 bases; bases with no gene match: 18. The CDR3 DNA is TGTGCCAGCAGCTCGTTCCCCTCTAGCGGGGGGTCTCCCGACGAGCAGTTCTTC. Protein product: CASSSFPSSGGSPDEQFF.

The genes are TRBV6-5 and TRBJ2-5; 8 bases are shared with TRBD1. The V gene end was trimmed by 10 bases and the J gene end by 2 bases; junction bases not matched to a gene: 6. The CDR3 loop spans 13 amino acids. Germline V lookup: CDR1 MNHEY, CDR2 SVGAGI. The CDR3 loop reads CATGRDRQETQYF. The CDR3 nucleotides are TGTGCCACGGGCCGGGACAGGCAAGAGACCCAGTACTTC.

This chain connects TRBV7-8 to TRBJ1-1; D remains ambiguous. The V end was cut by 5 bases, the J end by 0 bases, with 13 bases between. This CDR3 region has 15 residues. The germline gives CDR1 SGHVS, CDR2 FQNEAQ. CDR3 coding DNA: TGTGCCAGCAGCCCACTTGAGGGAATGAACACTGAAGCTTTCTTT. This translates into CASSPLEGMNTEAFF.

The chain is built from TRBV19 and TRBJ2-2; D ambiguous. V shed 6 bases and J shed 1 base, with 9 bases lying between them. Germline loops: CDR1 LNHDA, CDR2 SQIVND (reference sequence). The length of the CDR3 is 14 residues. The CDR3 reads CASSWDLNTGELFF. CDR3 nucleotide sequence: TGTGCCAGTAGCTGGGATCTGAACACCGGGGAGCTGTTTTTT.

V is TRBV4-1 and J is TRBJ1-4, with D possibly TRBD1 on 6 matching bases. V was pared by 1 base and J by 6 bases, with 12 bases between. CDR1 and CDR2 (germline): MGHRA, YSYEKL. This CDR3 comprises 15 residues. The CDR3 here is CASSQVQGLYEKLFF. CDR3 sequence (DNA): TGCGCCAGCAGCCAAGTTCAGGGGCTGTATGAAAAACTGTTTTTT.

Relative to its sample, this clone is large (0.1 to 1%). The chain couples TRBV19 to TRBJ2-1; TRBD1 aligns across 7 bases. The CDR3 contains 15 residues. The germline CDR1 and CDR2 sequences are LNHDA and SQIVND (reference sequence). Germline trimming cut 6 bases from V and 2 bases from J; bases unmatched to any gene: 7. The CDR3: CASSTWDRAYNEQFF. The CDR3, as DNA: TGTGCCAGTAGCACCTGGGACAGAGCCTACAATGAGCAGTTCTTC.

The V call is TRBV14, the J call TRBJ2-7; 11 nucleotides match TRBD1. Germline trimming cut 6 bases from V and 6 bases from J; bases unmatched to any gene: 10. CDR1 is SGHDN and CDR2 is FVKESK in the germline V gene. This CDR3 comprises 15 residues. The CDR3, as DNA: TGTGCCAGCAGACCGACCGGGACAGGGGGTCTCGAGCAGTACTTC. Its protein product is CASRPTGTGGLEQYF.

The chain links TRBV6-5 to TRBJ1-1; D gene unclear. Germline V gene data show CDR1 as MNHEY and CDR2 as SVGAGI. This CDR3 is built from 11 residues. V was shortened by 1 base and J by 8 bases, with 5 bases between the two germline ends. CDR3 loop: CASSYLAEAFF. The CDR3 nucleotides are TGTGCCAGCAGTTACTTGGCAGAAGCTTTCTTT.

The CDR3 coding sequence is TGCGCCAGCAGCCCTACCGGGGGGGCCCACTACGAGCAGTACTTC. It translates to CASSPTGGAHYEQYF. The V gene is TRBV5-1, the J gene TRBJ2-7; the match to TRBD2 covers 8 bases. The CDR3 contains 15 residues. CDR1 and CDR2 (germline): SGHRS, YFSETQ. The V and J ends lost 4 bases and 3 bases, in that order; junction bases with no gene match: 9.

The CDR3 loop is CASSKRQGPGELFF. DNA of the CDR3: TGTGCCAGTAGTAAAAGACAGGGACCCGGGGAGCTGTTTTTT. The chain is built from TRBV19 and TRBJ2-2; 7 bases align to TRBD1. Germline V gives CDR1 LNHDA, CDR2 SQIVND (reference sequence). V was pared by 4 bases and J by 6 bases, with 5 bases of the junction left unmatched. The CDR3 length is 14 residues.

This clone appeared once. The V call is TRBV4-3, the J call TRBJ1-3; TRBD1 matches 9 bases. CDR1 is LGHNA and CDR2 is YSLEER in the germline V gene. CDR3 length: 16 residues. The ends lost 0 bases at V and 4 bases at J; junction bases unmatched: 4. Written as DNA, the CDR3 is TGCGCCAGCAGCCAAGACCTTACAGGGGGCGGAAACACCATATATTTT. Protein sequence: CASSQDLTGGGNTIYF.

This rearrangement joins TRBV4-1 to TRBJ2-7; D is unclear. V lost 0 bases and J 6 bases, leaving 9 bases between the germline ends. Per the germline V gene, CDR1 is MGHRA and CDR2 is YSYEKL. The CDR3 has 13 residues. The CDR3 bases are TGCGCCAGCAGCCAAGAAAGTGGGGTCGAGCAGTACTTC. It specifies CASSQESGVEQYF.

The CDR3 spells CASSLAGNSNQPQHF. As DNA, the CDR3 is TGCGCCAGCAGCTTGGCCGGGAATAGCAATCAGCCCCAGCATTTT. The chain couples TRBV5-1 to TRBJ1-5; no clear D gene. Germline V gives CDR1 SGHRS, CDR2 YFSETQ. Trimming shortened V by 0 bases and J by 0 bases, and 7 bases separated the two germline ends. The CDR3 loop spans 15 amino acids.

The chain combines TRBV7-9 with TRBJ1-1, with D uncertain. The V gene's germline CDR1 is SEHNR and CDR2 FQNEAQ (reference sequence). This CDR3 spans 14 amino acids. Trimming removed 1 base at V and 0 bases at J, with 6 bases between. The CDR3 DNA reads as TGTGCCAGCAGCTTAGGTCTGATGAACACTGAAGCTTTCTTT. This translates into CASSLGLMNTEAFF.

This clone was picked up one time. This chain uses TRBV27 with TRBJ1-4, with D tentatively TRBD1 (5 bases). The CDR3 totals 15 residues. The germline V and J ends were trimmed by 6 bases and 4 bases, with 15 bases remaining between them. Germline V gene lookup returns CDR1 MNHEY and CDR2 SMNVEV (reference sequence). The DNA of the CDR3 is TGTGCCAGCAGCCCGAAGAAGGGGCTTAATGAAAAACTGTTTTTT. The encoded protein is CASSPKKGLNEKLFF. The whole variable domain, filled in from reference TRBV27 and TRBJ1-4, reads EAQVTQNPRYLITVTGKKLTVTCSQNMNHEYMSWYRQDPGLGLRQIYYSMNVEVTDKGDVPEGYKVSRKEKRNFPLILESPSPNQTSLYFCASSPKKGLNEKLFFGSGTQLSVL.

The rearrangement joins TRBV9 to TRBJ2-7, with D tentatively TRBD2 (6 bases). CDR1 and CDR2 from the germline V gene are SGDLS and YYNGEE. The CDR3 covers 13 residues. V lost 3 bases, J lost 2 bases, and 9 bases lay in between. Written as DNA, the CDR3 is TGTGCCAGCAGCGACGGGGGAACCTACGAGCAGTACTTC. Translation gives CASSDGGTYEQYF.

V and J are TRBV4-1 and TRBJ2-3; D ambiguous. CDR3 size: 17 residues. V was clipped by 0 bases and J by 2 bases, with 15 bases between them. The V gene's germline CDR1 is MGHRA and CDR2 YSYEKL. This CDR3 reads CASSQEGLLSLTDTQYF. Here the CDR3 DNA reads TGCGCCAGCAGCCAAGAAGGGCTCCTAAGTCTCACAGATACGCAGTATTTT.